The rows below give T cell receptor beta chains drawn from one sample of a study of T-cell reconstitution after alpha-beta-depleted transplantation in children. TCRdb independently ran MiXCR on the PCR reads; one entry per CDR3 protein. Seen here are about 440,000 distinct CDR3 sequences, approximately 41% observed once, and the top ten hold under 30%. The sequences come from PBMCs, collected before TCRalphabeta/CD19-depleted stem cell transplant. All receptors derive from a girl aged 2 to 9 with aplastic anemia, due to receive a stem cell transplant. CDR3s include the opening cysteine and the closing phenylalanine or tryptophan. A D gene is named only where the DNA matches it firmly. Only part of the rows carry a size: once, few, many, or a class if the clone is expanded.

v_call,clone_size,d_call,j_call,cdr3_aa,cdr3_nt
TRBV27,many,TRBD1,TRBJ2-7,CASPDRHHEQYF,TGTGCCAGCCCGGACAGGCATCACGAGCAGTACTTC
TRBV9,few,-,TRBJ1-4,CASGNTEKLFF,TGTGCCAGTGGGAATACGGAAAAACTGTTTTTT
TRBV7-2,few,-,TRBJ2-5,CASSPSISPETQYF,TGTGCCAGCAGCCCTTCTATCTCGCCAGAGACCCAGTACTTC
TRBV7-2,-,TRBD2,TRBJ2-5,CASSFAGTSGRKGTQYF,TGTGCCAGCAGCTTCGCCGGGACTAGCGGGAGGAAGGGGACCCAGTACTTC
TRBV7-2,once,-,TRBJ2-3,CASSFRFGRADTQYF,TGTGCCAGCAGCTTCCGCTTCGGGCGGGCAGATACGCAGTATTTT
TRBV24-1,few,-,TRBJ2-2,CATISRERTGELFF,TGTGCCACCATTAGCAGGGAGCGCACCGGGGAGCTGTTTTTT
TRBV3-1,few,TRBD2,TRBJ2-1,CASSQGTSGSYNEQFF,TGTGCCAGCAGCCAGGGGACTAGCGGGAGCTACAATGAGCAGTTCTTC
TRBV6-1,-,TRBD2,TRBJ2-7,CASTYPSGGAYEQYF,TGTGCCAGCACCTATCCTAGCGGGGGGGCCTACGAGCAGTACTTC
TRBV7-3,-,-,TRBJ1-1,CASSKTGGGAEAFF,TGTGCCAGCAGCAAAACAGGTGGTGGTGCTGAAGCTTTCTTT
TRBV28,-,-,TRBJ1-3,CASSLGALGASGNTIYF,TGTGCCAGCAGTTTGGGGGCCCTTGGGGCCTCTGGAAACACCATATATTTT
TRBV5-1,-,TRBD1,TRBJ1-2,CASSHDRVDYGYTF,TGCGCCAGCAGCCATGACAGGGTGGACTATGGCTACACCTTC
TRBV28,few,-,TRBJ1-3,CASSFRGVGTIYF,TGTGCCAGCAGTTTTAGAGGGGTCGGCACCATATATTTT
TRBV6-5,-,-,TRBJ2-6,CASSYGVSGANVLTF,TGTGCCAGCAGTTACGGAGTCTCTGGGGCCAACGTCCTGACTTTC
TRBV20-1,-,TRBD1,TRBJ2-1,CSARDRDSYNEQFF,TGCAGTGCTAGAGATCGGGACAGCTACAATGAGCAGTTCTTC
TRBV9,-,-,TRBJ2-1,CASSHPGGLYNEQFF,TGTGCCAGCAGCCACCCGGGGGGCCTATACAATGAGCAGTTCTTC
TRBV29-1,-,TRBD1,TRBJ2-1,CSVIGTGVEQFF,TGCAGCGTGATCGGGACAGGGGTTGAGCAGTTCTTC
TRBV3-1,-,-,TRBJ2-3,CASSQGWQEGTDTQYF,TGTGCCAGCAGCCAAGGATGGCAGGAAGGCACAGATACGCAGTATTTT